The 8 T cell receptor beta chains listed next were all sequenced from one sample in a study of spatial heterogeneity in lung cancer. TCRdb used MiXCR to reprocess the 5' RACE reads, holding one entry per CDR3 protein. The sample includes 22,000 or so distinct CDR3 sequences, about 4.9% of them seen just once. Time point given: sample taken at primary tumor resection. Researchers sequenced whole RNA taken from tumor, nontumor lung or frozen PBMC without sorting. Here the sequenced sample was PBMCs, taken at surgery. The receptors were sampled from a male donor with early-stage non-small cell lung cancer.

In its sample, this clonotype was seen many times. V is TRBV29-1 and J is TRBJ1-4; D might be TRBD1 (6 bases). Trimming took off 5 bases at V and 3 bases at J, with 13 bases between the two ends. Germline lookup yields CDR1 SQVTM and CDR2 ANQGSEA. The CDR3 has 14 residues. The chain's CDR3 is CSVISRGANEKLFF. The CDR3 DNA is TGCAGCGTTATATCCAGGGGCGCTAATGAAAAACTGTTTTTT. The full variable domain, its missing parts supplied by reference TRBV29-1 and TRBJ1-4, is SAVISQKPSRDICQRGTSLTIQCQVDSQVTMMFWYRQQPGQSLTLIATANQGSEATYESGFVIDKFPISRPNLTFSTLTVSNMSPEDSSIYLCSVISRGANEKLFFGSGTQLSVL.

CDR3 DNA sequence: TGCGCCAGCAGCTTAGGGCTAGACAGCTACGAGCAGTACTTC. It codes for CASSLGLDSYEQYF. The chain joins TRBV5-1 to TRBJ2-7; the D gene is possibly TRBD1 (5 bases). Germline lookup yields CDR1 SGHRS and CDR2 YFSETQ. Trimming removed 2 bases at V and 3 bases at J, with 12 bases between. The CDR3 contains 14 residues.

This chain connects TRBV24-1 to TRBJ2-2; perhaps TRBD1 as D (6 bases). This CDR3 is 15 amino acids long. Germline V gene lookup returns CDR1 KGHDR and CDR2 SFDVKD. Trimming shortened V by 7 bases and J by 2 bases, and 13 bases separated the two germline ends. As DNA, the CDR3 is TGTGCCACCAGGCCGACAGGAGACAACACCGGGGAGCTGTTTTTT. This encodes CATRPTGDNTGELFF.

The gene calls are TRBV7-3 and TRBJ2-2, with TRBD1 matching over 8 bases. The V gene end was trimmed by 5 bases and the J gene end by 7 bases; junction bases not matched to a gene: 6. CDR1 and CDR2 (germline): SGHTA, FQGTGA. CDR3 size: 14 residues. The CDR3 spells CASSIQGQDGELFF. The DNA of the CDR3 is TGTGCCAGCAGCATACAGGGACAGGACGGGGAGCTGTTTTTT.

Many counts were recorded for this clonotype. The chain is built from TRBV9 and TRBJ2-7; tentatively, D is TRBD2 (7 bases). The germline V gene encodes CDR1 SGDLS and CDR2 YYNGEE. This CDR3 is 16 amino acids long. V gave up 0 bases and J gave up 3 bases, with 16 bases separating them. CDR3 sequence: CASSVVGGGTLYEQYF. CDR3 bases: TGTGCCAGCAGCGTAGTAGGGGGGGGGACCCTCTACGAGCAGTACTTC.

This clonotype was recorded many times. The rearrangement uses TRBV11-2 and TRBJ2-3, with D unresolved. CDR3 length equals 13 residues. Trimming stripped 6 bases from V and 5 bases from J, with 12 bases between. Germline V gene sequence: CDR1 SGHAT, CDR2 FQNNGV. The CDR3 region has the DNA TGTGCCAGCAGGCAAGCGACCATAGATACGCAGTATTTT. Translation gives CASRQATIDTQYF.

There are many counts of this clonotype. The V gene is TRBV27, the J gene TRBJ1-1, with D possibly being TRBD1 (6 bases). Germline assignment: CDR1 MNHEY and CDR2 SMNVEV (reference sequence). The CDR3 is made up of 16 amino acids. Trimming took 5 bases from V and 1 from J, leaving 17 bases between them. Here the CDR3 reads CASSPRGGRGNTEAFF. The DNA for the CDR3 is TGTGCCAGCAGTCCCAGAGGGGGGCGCGGGAACACTGAAGCTTTCTTT.

The table lists this clonotype with many counts. The chain couples TRBV5-1 to TRBJ1-4; D is uncertain. CDR1 is SGHRS, CDR2 YFSETQ, per germline. CDR3 length equals 14 residues. V was shortened by 6 bases and J by 4 bases, with 13 bases between the two germline ends. The chain's CDR3 is CASKPGLGNEKLFF. CDR3 sequence (DNA): TGCGCCAGCAAACCAGGACTGGGTAATGAAAAACTGTTTTTT.